A selection of T cell receptor beta chains follows, all from one sample in a study of lymphopenia after photon versus proton radiotherapy. The data were produced by immunoSEQ multiplex PCR, yet TCRdb's version contains in-frame clones alone and is incomplete. This sample yields about 26,000 clones, of which roughly four fifths are seen a single time; around 3.6% belongs to the top ten. Sequencing used peripheral blood, obtained from a patient treated with photon-based radiotherapy. The receptors shown here come from a woman aged 45 to 65 with pancreatic cancer. The CDR3 runs from the conserved cysteine through the conserved F or W. The D gene is left open where the match is weak. Clone size is shown for a subset of rows, as once, few, many or a class of expanded clone.

TRBD2	TRBV19	TRBJ2-5	15	NA	CATGGRTSGQETQYF	TGTGCCACTGGCGGGAGGACCTCCGGCCAGGAGACCCAGTACTTC
TRBD2	TRBV15	TRBJ2-1	17	NA	CATSREAGEGSYNEQFF	TGTGCCACCAGCAGGGAAGCGGGAGAAGGATCCTACAATGAGCAGTTCTTC
NA	TRBV19	TRBJ1-2	14	medium-sized	CASNMWGSNYGYTF	TGTGCCAGTAATATGTGGGGGTCTAACTATGGCTACACCTTC
NA	TRBV5-4	TRBJ2-1	15	NA	CASSSGSLAYNEQFF	TGTGCCAGCAGCTCCGGGAGTCTAGCCTACAATGAGCAGTTCTTC
NA	TRBV4-3	TRBJ2-7	16	NA	CASSQDWGGTLSEQYF	TGCGCCAGCAGCCAAGATTGGGGCGGGACACTCTCCGAGCAGTACTTC
NA	TRBV11-2	TRBJ2-7	16	NA	CASSLGVGSGGAEQYF	TGTGCCAGCAGCTTAGGGGTTGGTAGCGGAGGGGCCGAGCAGTACTTC
NA	TRBV4-2	TRBJ1-5	14	NA	CASSFGTGEQPQHF	TGTGCCAGCAGCTTCGGGACGGGGGAACAGCCCCAGCATTTT
NA	TRBV5-1	TRBJ2-1	13	once	CASSLGQYNEQFF	TGCGCCAGCAGCTTGGGGCAGTACAATGAGCAGTTCTTC
NA	TRBV11-3	TRBJ1-1	13	NA	CASSLGGNTEAFF	TGTGCCAGCAGCTTAGGGGGGAACACTGAAGCTTTCTTT
TRBD1	TRBV5-5	TRBJ2-7	14	NA	CASSLLGQGYEQYF	TGTGCCAGCAGCTTGTTGGGACAGGGCTACGAGCAGTACTTC
TRBD2	TRBV13	TRBJ2-7	13	NA	CASSGTRVYEQYF	TGTGCCAGCAGCGGGACTAGGGTGTACGAGCAGTACTTC
NA	TRBV19	TRBJ2-5	15	NA	CASSIRGGGEETQYF	TGTGCCAGTAGTATACGTGGGGGCGGAGAGGAGACCCAGTACTTC
TRBD1	TRBV5-1	TRBJ2-1	15	NA	CASSLDGTGGNEQFF	TGCGCCAGCAGCTTGGACGGGACAGGGGGCAATGAGCAGTTCTTC
NA	TRBV27	TRBJ1-5	15	NA	CASSLGGGSNQPQHF	TGTGCCAGCAGTTTAGGAGGCGGCAGCAATCAGCCCCAGCATTTT
TRBD1	TRBV25-1	TRBJ1-1	15	NA	CASSPYRGLNTEAFF	TGTGCCAGCTCCCCGTACAGGGGTCTGAACACTGAAGCTTTCTTT
TRBD1	TRBV6-5	TRBJ2-3	15	NA	CASSQDRGLPDTQYF	TGTGCCAGCAGTCAAGACAGGGGGCTCCCAGATACGCAGTATTTT
NA	TRBV6-4	TRBJ2-2	13	NA	CASSDSGTGELFF	TGTGCCAGCAGTGACTCGGGCACCGGGGAGCTGTTTTTT
TRBD1	TRBV19	TRBJ1-4	17	NA	CASSIIDRGPANEKLFF	TGTGCCAGTAGTATCATCGACAGGGGGCCGGCTAATGAAAAACTGTTTTTT
NA	TRBV5-6	TRBJ1-1	15	NA	CASSLRAGRNTEAFF	TGTGCCAGCAGCTTGCGGGCTGGGCGGAACACTGAAGCTTTCTTT
NA	TRBV2	TRBJ2-6	15	NA	CASSQWSSGANVLTF	TGTGCCAGCAGCCAGTGGAGCTCTGGGGCCAACGTCCTGACTTTC
TRBD1	TRBV2	TRBJ2-7	15	NA	CASSSLQGAYYEQYF	TGTGCCAGCAGCTCCCTACAGGGGGCTTATTACGAGCAGTACTTC
TRBD2	TRBV5-4	TRBJ2-3	15	NA	CASRVSGRASDTQYF	TGTGCCAGCAGAGTTAGCGGGAGGGCCTCAGATACGCAGTATTTT
NA	TRBV5-1	TRBJ2-1	15	NA	CASSLTGLGGNEQFF	TGCGCCAGCAGCTTGACGGGTCTTGGGGGCAATGAGCAGTTCTTC
NA	TRBV28	TRBJ2-1	16	once	CASTQGTASWFNEQFF	TGTGCCAGCACCCAGGGGACGGCCTCATGGTTCAATGAGCAGTTCTTC
TRBD1	TRBV28	TRBJ2-6	16	NA	CASSALGGGGANVLTF	TGTGCCAGCAGTGCGTTAGGGGGCGGTGGGGCCAACGTCCTGACTTTC
TRBD2	TRBV7-2	TRBJ2-1	18	NA	CASSPGFFARGGEMEQFF	TGTGCCAGCAGCCCAGGCTTTTTCGCTCGCGGGGGGGAGATGGAGCAGTTCTTC
NA	TRBV7-9	TRBJ1-4	14	NA	CASSYRDASEKLFF	TGTGCCAGCAGCTACCGGGACGCGTCGGAAAAACTGTTTTTT
NA	TRBV11-3	TRBJ1-1	13	NA	CASSQRVNAEAFF	TGTGCCAGCAGCCAAAGGGTTAACGCTGAAGCTTTCTTT
NA	TRBV5-4	TRBJ2-1	12	NA	CASSLDRYEQFF	TGTGCCAGCAGCTTAGATAGGTATGAGCAGTTCTTC
TRBD2	TRBV19	TRBJ2-3	12	NA	CASRLAGDTQYF	TGTGCCAGTAGACTAGCGGGAGATACGCAGTATTTT